The rows below give T cell receptor beta chains drawn from one sample of a study of T cell responses to AZD1222 COVID-19 vaccine. Some clones are missing from TCRdb's copy, which holds only in-frame ones; the method was immunoSEQ multiplex PCR. The table has 110,000 to 150,000 clones, about 94% seen once. The input for sequencing was peripheral blood, taken on day 0 of AZD1222 vaccination. The receptors derive from an adult in good health. The CDR3 runs from the conserved cysteine through the conserved F or W. D genes are given only for firm matches. Clone size is given for some rows only: seen once, a few or many times, or a class if the clone is expanded.

V gene,J gene,clone size,CDR3 length,D gene,CDR3 protein,CDR3 DNA
TRBV4-1,TRBJ2-7,NA,15,NA,CASSQVGRGKYEQYF,TGCGCCAGCAGCCAAGTAGGCAGGGGAAAATACGAGCAGTACTTC
TRBV5-1,TRBJ2-3,NA,14,TRBD1,CASSLERGQDTQYF,TGCGCCAGCAGCTTGGAGAGGGGGCAAGATACGCAGTATTTT
TRBV7-2,TRBJ2-2,NA,14,NA,CASSLALSTGELFF,TGTGCCAGCAGCTTAGCGCTGAGCACCGGGGAGCTGTTTTTT
TRBV11-2,TRBJ1-4,NA,16,TRBD1,CASSLVGGVLNEKLFF,TGTGCCAGCAGCTTGGTAGGGGGCGTCCTTAATGAAAAACTGTTTTTT
TRBV12-5,TRBJ2-2,NA,14,NA,CASGFDRNTGELFF,TGTGCTAGTGGTTTCGACAGAAACACCGGGGAGCTGTTTTTT
TRBV19,TRBJ1-1,NA,13,NA,CASSGGHGTEAFF,TGTGCCAGTAGTGGGGGTCACGGCACTGAAGCTTTCTTT
TRBV7-9,TRBJ2-7,few,15,TRBD2,CASSLAGLAGGEQYF,TGTGCCAGCAGCTTAGCAGGCCTAGCGGGAGGCGAGCAGTACTTC
TRBV7-3,TRBJ1-2,NA,14,NA,CASSLRGSDYGYTF,TGTGCCAGCAGCTTAAGGGGATCCGACTATGGCTACACCTTC
TRBV27,TRBJ2-4,NA,22,TRBD1,CASSPRLYSGRADRGPKNIQYF,TGTGCCAGCAGTCCAAGACTATATTCGGGGCGGGCTGACAGGGGGCCAAAAAACATTCAGTACTTC
TRBV27,TRBJ1-6,NA,12,NA,CASSPYNSPLHF,TGTGCCAGCAGTCCTTATAATTCACCCCTCCACTTT
TRBV9,TRBJ2-3,NA,14,NA,CASSVAGLTDTQYF,TGTGCCAGCAGCGTAGCAGGGCTCACAGATACGCAGTATTTT
TRBV7-2,TRBJ2-7,NA,14,TRBD1,CASSPGQGRYEQYF,TGTGCCAGCAGCCCGGGACAGGGGAGGTACGAGCAGTACTTC
TRBV4-1,TRBJ1-4,NA,15,NA,CASSQKQGANEKLFF,TGCGCCAGCAGCCAAAAACAGGGAGCTAATGAAAAACTGTTTTTT
TRBV28,TRBJ1-2,NA,15,TRBD1,CASSSQDRVDAGYTF,TGTGCCAGCAGTTCCCAGGACAGGGTGGATGCTGGCTACACCTTC
TRBV12-3/TRBV12-4,TRBJ1-2,NA,11,TRBD1,CASSHTGVYTF,TGTGCCAGCAGCCATACAGGGGTTTACACCTTC